These T cell receptor beta chains were read from a single sample in a study of blood T cells in healthy people across ages. MiXCR was run by TCRdb on the 5' RACE reads, yielding one entry per CDR3 protein. The top ten hold around 14% of the sample, which has about 1.1 million distinct CDR3 sequences, about two fifths seen once. The sequencing input was blood. The receptors derive from a man between 18 and 35 years old in good health. CDR3s include the opening cysteine and the closing phenylalanine or tryptophan. Each record gives: CDR3 DNA, CDR3 protein, J gene, D gene, clone size, V gene. D genes are given only for firm matches. Size is omitted from some rows. Given values are once, few, many or a class for expanded clones.

DNA: TGCGCCAGCAGCCAAGTAACCCCAGAGACCCAGTACTTC
CDR3: CASSQVTPETQYF
J: TRBJ2-5
D: .
size: few
V: TRBV4-1

DNA: TGCAGCGTTGGGGGGGGTCAGGTGAACTATGGCTACACCTTC
CDR3: CSVGGGQVNYGYTF
J: TRBJ1-2
D: .
size: .
V: TRBV29-1

DNA: TGCAGTGCTAGAGCTAAGACTAGCTTCTCCTACAATGAGCAGTACTTC
CDR3: CSARAKTSFSYNEQYF
J: TRBJ2-7
D: TRBD2
size: few
V: TRBV20-1

DNA: TGTGCCAGCAGCCCCCTCCCGGCAGGGGATAATTCACCCCTCCACTTT
CDR3: CASSPLPAGDNSPLHF
J: TRBJ1-6
D: .
size: .
V: TRBV7-6

DNA: TGTGCCAGTCAGGACAGGGCCTACAATGAGCAGTTCTTC
CDR3: CASQDRAYNEQFF
J: TRBJ2-1
D: TRBD1
size: few
V: TRBV12-3/TRBV12-4

DNA: TGCAGTGCAGAGGGACTAGCTCAGGATGAGCAGTTCTTC
CDR3: CSAEGLAQDEQFF
J: TRBJ2-1
D: TRBD2
size: many
V: TRBV20-1

DNA: TGCGCCAGCAGCCGGTCCGGGACAGACAACTATGGCTACACCTTC
CDR3: CASSRSGTDNYGYTF
J: TRBJ1-2
D: TRBD1
size: many
V: TRBV5-1

DNA: TGTGCCAGCAGTGTAAGGATGGGCAGCTATGGCTACACCTTC
CDR3: CASSVRMGSYGYTF
J: TRBJ1-2
D: .
size: .
V: TRBV28

DNA: TGTGCCAGCAGCCAAGAATCGGGGGACAATGAGCAGTTCTTC
CDR3: CASSQESGDNEQFF
J: TRBJ2-1
D: .
size: few
V: TRBV4-2

DNA: TGTGCCAGCAGCGTAGGTGGGGGTGGGGGCTACAATGAGCAGTTCTTC
CDR3: CASSVGGGGGYNEQFF
J: TRBJ2-1
D: .
size: .
V: TRBV9

DNA: TGTGCCAGCAGCTTACTGAAGTCCGGGACCTTGGGCACTGAAGCTTTCTTT
CDR3: CASSLLKSGTLGTEAFF
J: TRBJ1-1
D: .
size: .
V: TRBV7-3

DNA: TGTGCCACCAGTGACTCCCAGCCTAACTATGGCTACACCTTC
CDR3: CATSDSQPNYGYTF
J: TRBJ1-2
D: .
size: .
V: TRBV24-1

DNA: TGTGCCAGCAGCCTAAGAGCGGCAGGAGCTGGCTACACCTTC
CDR3: CASSLRAAGAGYTF
J: TRBJ1-2
D: .
size: .
V: TRBV14

DNA: TGCGCCAGCATCCAAAACACTGAAGCTTTCTTT
CDR3: CASIQNTEAFF
J: TRBJ1-1
D: .
size: .
V: TRBV5-1

DNA: TGTGCCAGCAGTGAAGGGATCCTAGCGGGGCCCACAGATACGCAGTATTTT
CDR3: CASSEGILAGPTDTQYF
J: TRBJ2-3
D: TRBD2
size: .
V: TRBV2

DNA: TGTGCCAGCAGCTTAGTTCCCTCTGGCTACACCTTC
CDR3: CASSLVPSGYTF
J: TRBJ1-2
D: .
size: .
V: TRBV7-2

DNA: TGTGCCAGCAGCTTAAACGGGGGCCCCTACGAGCAGTACTTC
CDR3: CASSLNGGPYEQYF
J: TRBJ2-7
D: .
size: once
V: TRBV7-2

DNA: TGTGCCAGCAGCTTAGATATGGTTGGGGGGACAGCATCCTACGAGCAGTACTTC
CDR3: CASSLDMVGGTASYEQYF
J: TRBJ2-7
D: .
size: .
V: TRBV7-6

DNA: TGTGCCAGCAGCTTCCTCGCGGGGTTTCTAGTTCAAGAGACCCAGTACTTC
CDR3: CASSFLAGFLVQETQYF
J: TRBJ2-5
D: .
size: .
V: TRBV7-6

DNA: TGCAGTGCTAGAGGACAAACAGTGAATCAGCCCCAGCATTTT
CDR3: CSARGQTVNQPQHF
J: TRBJ1-5
D: .
size: .
V: TRBV20-1

DNA: TGCAGCGTTGAAGAAAGGCTTCAATGGGATCAGCCCCAGCATTTT
CDR3: CSVEERLQWDQPQHF
J: TRBJ1-5
D: .
size: many
V: TRBV29-1

DNA: TGTGCCAGCAGCCGGGAGGATTGGAACACTGAAGCTTTCTTT
CDR3: CASSREDWNTEAFF
J: TRBJ1-1
D: .
size: .
V: TRBV5-6

DNA: TGTGCCAGCAGTTACAAAGGGTTGAGGGTAAGGACTGAAGCTTTCTTT
CDR3: CASSYKGLRVRTEAFF
J: TRBJ1-1
D: .
size: .
V: TRBV6-2/TRBV6-3

DNA: TGTGCTAGCAGCTTGAAACAGAGCTACAATGAGCAGTTCTTC
CDR3: CASSLKQSYNEQFF
J: TRBJ2-1
D: .
size: .
V: TRBV5-6

DNA: TGTGCCACCTCTGAGGACAGGGGATACAATGAGCAGTTCTTC
CDR3: CATSEDRGYNEQFF
J: TRBJ2-1
D: TRBD1
size: many
V: TRBV15

DNA: TGTGCCAGCAGTGCCCCCCGGACTAGCGGGGTTACGCAGTATTTT
CDR3: CASSAPRTSGVTQYF
J: TRBJ2-3
D: TRBD2
size: .
V: TRBV2

DNA: TGCGCCAGCAGCCAAGGTTGGGACAACAACTATGGCTACACCTTC
CDR3: CASSQGWDNNYGYTF
J: TRBJ1-2
D: .
size: .
V: TRBV4-1

DNA: TGTGCCAGCAGCCGGTTGGGCGACTACGAGCAGTACTTC
CDR3: CASSRLGDYEQYF
J: TRBJ2-7
D: .
size: .
V: TRBV7-3

DNA: TGCGCCAGCAGCCAAGATAGGACAGGGACCTACAATGAGCAGTTCTTC
CDR3: CASSQDRTGTYNEQFF
J: TRBJ2-1
D: TRBD1
size: .
V: TRBV4-1

DNA: TGTGCCAGCAGTTACTGGGGTCCCAGGAACTACAATGAGCAGTTCTTC
CDR3: CASSYWGPRNYNEQFF
J: TRBJ2-1
D: .
size: .
V: TRBV6-6

DNA: TGTGCCAGCAGCCAAGCGATCCGGTCTTCACCCCTCCACTTT
CDR3: CASSQAIRSSPLHF
J: TRBJ1-6
D: .
size: .
V: TRBV14

DNA: TGTGCCAGCAGCTTAGATGGACAGGGGGCTTATGGCTACACCTTC
CDR3: CASSLDGQGAYGYTF
J: TRBJ1-2
D: TRBD1
size: .
V: TRBV7-2

DNA: TGTGCCAGCAGTTCCGGACCAAGCCTCGCAACTAATGAAAAACTGTTTTTT
CDR3: CASSSGPSLATNEKLFF
J: TRBJ1-4
D: .
size: few
V: TRBV6-2/TRBV6-3

DNA: TGCGCCAGCAGCCAATTATACAGGGGGCTTGGGCAGCCCCAGCATTTT
CDR3: CASSQLYRGLGQPQHF
J: TRBJ1-5
D: TRBD1
size: once
V: TRBV4-3

DNA: TGTGCCATCAGCGTAGAGCGAGTGGATACGCAGTATTTT
CDR3: CAISVERVDTQYF
J: TRBJ2-3
D: .
size: .
V: TRBV9

DNA: TGTGCCAGCAGCTACGAGGGAGGGTCGAACACCGGGGAGCTGTTTTTT
CDR3: CASSYEGGSNTGELFF
J: TRBJ2-2
D: TRBD2
size: .
V: TRBV7-2

DNA: TGTGCCAGCAGCTCGTGGCCCTCTCGGACTAGCGGGGCAGTATACCAAGAGACCCAGTACTTC
CDR3: CASSSWPSRTSGAVYQETQYF
J: TRBJ2-5
D: TRBD2
size: .
V: TRBV11-1

DNA: TGTGCCAGCAGTTCACCCATTCCAGGGGGCGAGGGCACTGAAGCTTTCTTT
CDR3: CASSSPIPGGEGTEAFF
J: TRBJ1-1
D: TRBD1
size: few
V: TRBV6-6

DNA: TGTGCCAGCACCCACCCCGGGGATGGAGATACGCAGTATTTT
CDR3: CASTHPGDGDTQYF
J: TRBJ2-3
D: .
size: .
V: TRBV7-2

DNA: TGTGCCTGGAGTGCTCCACTAGCGGGGGGCTACAATGAGCAGTTCTTC
CDR3: CAWSAPLAGGYNEQFF
J: TRBJ2-1
D: TRBD2
size: .
V: TRBV30

DNA: TGCAGTGCTCCCTGGGCGGGGGAGCAGTTCTTC
CDR3: CSAPWAGEQFF
J: TRBJ2-1
D: .
size: .
V: TRBV20-1

DNA: TGTGCCAGCAGCCCACAGGGATTTGGAGCTAATGAAAAACTGTTTTTT
CDR3: CASSPQGFGANEKLFF
J: TRBJ1-4
D: .
size: .
V: TRBV5-4

DNA: TGTGCCAGCAGTGACTGGGGCAATGAGCAGTTCTTC
CDR3: CASSDWGNEQFF
J: TRBJ2-1
D: .
size: .
V: TRBV2

DNA: TGCAGTGCTAGAGATCTGGGGTTTACGTCTGGGGCCAACGTCCTGACTTTC
CDR3: CSARDLGFTSGANVLTF
J: TRBJ2-6
D: .
size: .
V: TRBV20-1

DNA: TGCGCCAGCAGCTGGGGGGACAGACGGAATGAAAAACTGTTTTTT
CDR3: CASSWGDRRNEKLFF
J: TRBJ1-4
D: TRBD1
size: .
V: TRBV5-1

DNA: TGTGCCAGCAGCCCCGGGACAACATACTATGGCTACACCTTC
CDR3: CASSPGTTYYGYTF
J: TRBJ1-2
D: .
size: few
V: TRBV11-2

DNA: TGTGCCAGCAGTTTATCCGGTGCAGGGCCCACCTATGGCTACACCTTC
CDR3: CASSLSGAGPTYGYTF
J: TRBJ1-2
D: .
size: few
V: TRBV27

DNA: TGTGCCAGCAGTTTTTCCGGGGAGCTGTTTTTT
CDR3: CASSFSGELFF
J: TRBJ2-2
D: .
size: many
V: TRBV12-3/TRBV12-4

DNA: TGTGCCCCGGGGTCGGCGGGCCTTGGGTATGGCTACACCTTC
CDR3: CAPGSAGLGYGYTF
J: TRBJ1-2
D: .
size: .
V: TRBV6-1

DNA: TGTGCCAGCAGTGATGGACAGCTCTATGGCTACACCTTC
CDR3: CASSDGQLYGYTF
J: TRBJ1-2
D: .
size: .
V: TRBV6-4

DNA: TGCAGTGCTAGAGATCTCGGCGGGGCGCCAGATACGCAGTATTTT
CDR3: CSARDLGGAPDTQYF
J: TRBJ2-3
D: .
size: few
V: TRBV20-1

DNA: TGTGCCAGCAGCATGCGGGGACCGCGCCGCAGCTCCTATAATTCACCCCTCCACTTT
CDR3: CASSMRGPRRSSYNSPLHF
J: TRBJ1-6
D: .
size: few
V: TRBV7-2

DNA: TGTGCCAGCAGCTTAGGGTGGCACTCTCAAGAGACCCAGTACTTC
CDR3: CASSLGWHSQETQYF
J: TRBJ2-5
D: .
size: .
V: TRBV7-9

DNA: TGTGCCAGCAGTAATAAACTGGGGAGACAAGAGACCCAGTACTTC
CDR3: CASSNKLGRQETQYF
J: TRBJ2-5
D: .
size: few
V: TRBV27

DNA: TGTGCCAGCAGCTACATCGGACAGGGCAAGGACTATGGCTACACCTTC
CDR3: CASSYIGQGKDYGYTF
J: TRBJ1-2
D: TRBD1
size: .
V: TRBV28

DNA: TGCGCCAGCAGCAGATCCGGGACAGAGAACACTGAAGCTTTCTTT
CDR3: CASSRSGTENTEAFF
J: TRBJ1-1
D: TRBD1
size: few
V: TRBV5-1

DNA: TGTGCCAGCAGCCGAAGACAGAGCACAGATACGCAGTATTTT
CDR3: CASSRRQSTDTQYF
J: TRBJ2-3
D: .
size: many
V: TRBV4-2